The source of this T cell receptor beta chain is a study of T cell therapy after organ transplantation. The wider study: T cells were expanded approximately 2 weeks with 30 CMV class I/II epitopes.

Concerning this clone: What it recognizes is unknown.

Time point indicated: 4-8 weeks after completion of therapy. This CDR3 is 17 amino acids long. The V gene end was trimmed by 0 bases and the J gene end by 2 bases; junction bases not matched to a gene: 7. Germline V gene lookup returns CDR1 LGHNA and CDR2 YNFKEQ. Using immunoSEQ multiplex PCR, the repertoire was profiled, and TCRdb retains in-frame clones only, with some absent. The sample has almost 20,000 clones, around 81% seen once. This TCR was recovered from a human patient who had received a solid organ transplant and had CMV disease. Some T cells could come from the graft donor. The V and J genes are TRBV4-2 and TRBJ2-5; 9 positions match TRBD2. Sample: CD8+ T cells from blood, taken after autologous CMV-specific T cell therapy. Written as DNA, the CDR3 is TGTGCCAGCAGCCAAGATGCTAGCGGGACCCTTCAAGAGACCCAGTACTTC. It specifies CASSQDASGTLQETQYF.